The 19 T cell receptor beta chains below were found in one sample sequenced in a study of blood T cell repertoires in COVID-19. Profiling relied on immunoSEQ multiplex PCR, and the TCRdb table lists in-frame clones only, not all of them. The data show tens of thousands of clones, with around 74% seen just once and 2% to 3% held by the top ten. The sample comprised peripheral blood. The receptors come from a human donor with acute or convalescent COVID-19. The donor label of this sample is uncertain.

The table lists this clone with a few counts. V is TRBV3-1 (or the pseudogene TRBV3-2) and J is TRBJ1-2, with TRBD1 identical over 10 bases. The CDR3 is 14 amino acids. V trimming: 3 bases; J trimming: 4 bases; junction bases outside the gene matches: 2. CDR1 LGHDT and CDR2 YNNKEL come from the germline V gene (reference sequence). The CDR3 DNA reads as TGTGCCAGCAGCCACCGGACAGGGGGCTATGGCTACACCTTC. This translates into CASSHRTGGYGYTF.

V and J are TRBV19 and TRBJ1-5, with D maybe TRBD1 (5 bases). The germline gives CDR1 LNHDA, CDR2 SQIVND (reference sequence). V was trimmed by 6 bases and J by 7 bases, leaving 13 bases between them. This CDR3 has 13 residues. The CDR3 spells CASSPQAGQPQHF. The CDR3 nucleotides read TGTGCCAGTAGCCCTCAGGCAGGGCAGCCCCAGCATTTT.

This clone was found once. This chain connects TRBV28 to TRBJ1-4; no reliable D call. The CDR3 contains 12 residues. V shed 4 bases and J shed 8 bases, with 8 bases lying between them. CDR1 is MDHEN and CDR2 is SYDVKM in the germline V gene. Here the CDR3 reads CASSSGKEKLFF. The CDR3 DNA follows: TGTGCCAGCAGTTCCGGGAAGGAAAAACTGTTTTTT.

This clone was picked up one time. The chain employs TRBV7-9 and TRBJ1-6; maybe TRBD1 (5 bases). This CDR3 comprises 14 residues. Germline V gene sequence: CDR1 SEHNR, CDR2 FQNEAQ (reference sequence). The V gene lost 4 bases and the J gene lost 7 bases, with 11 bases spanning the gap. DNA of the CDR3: TGTGCCAGCAGCTCCACAGGACCCAATTCACCCCTCCACTTT. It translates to CASSSTGPNSPLHF.

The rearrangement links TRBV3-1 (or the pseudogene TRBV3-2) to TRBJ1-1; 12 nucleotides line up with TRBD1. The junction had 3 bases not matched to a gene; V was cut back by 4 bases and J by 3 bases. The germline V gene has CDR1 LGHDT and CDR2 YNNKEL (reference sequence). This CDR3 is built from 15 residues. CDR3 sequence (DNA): TGTGCCAGCAGCCCCTGGGACAGGGGGCACACTGAAGCTTTCTTT. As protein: CASSPWDRGHTEAFF.

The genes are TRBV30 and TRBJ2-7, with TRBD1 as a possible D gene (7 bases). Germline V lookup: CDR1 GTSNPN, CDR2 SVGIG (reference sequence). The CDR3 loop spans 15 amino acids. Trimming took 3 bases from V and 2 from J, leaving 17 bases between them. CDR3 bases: TGTGCCTGGAGGAGGGGGTCAGGGGGGACCTACGAGCAGTACTTC. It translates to CAWRRGSGGTYEQYF.

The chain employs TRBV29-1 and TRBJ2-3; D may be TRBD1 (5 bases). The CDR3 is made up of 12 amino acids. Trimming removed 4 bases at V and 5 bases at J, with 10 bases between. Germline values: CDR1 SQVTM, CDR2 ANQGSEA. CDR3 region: CSVASGQDTQYF. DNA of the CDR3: TGCAGCGTTGCCTCAGGGCAAGATACGCAGTATTTT.

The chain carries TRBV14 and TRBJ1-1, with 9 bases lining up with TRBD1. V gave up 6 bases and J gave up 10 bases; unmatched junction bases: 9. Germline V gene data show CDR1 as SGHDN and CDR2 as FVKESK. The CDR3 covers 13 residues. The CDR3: CASRGTGRGIAFF. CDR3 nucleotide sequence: TGTGCCAGCAGGGGGACAGGGAGAGGAATAGCTTTCTTT. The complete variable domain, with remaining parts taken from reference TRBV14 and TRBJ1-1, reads EAGVTQFPSHSVIEKGQTVTLRCDPISGHDNLYWYRRVMGKEIKFLLHFVKESKQDESGMPNNRFLAERTGGTYSTLKVQPAELEDSGVYFCASRGTGRGIAFFGQGTRLTVV.

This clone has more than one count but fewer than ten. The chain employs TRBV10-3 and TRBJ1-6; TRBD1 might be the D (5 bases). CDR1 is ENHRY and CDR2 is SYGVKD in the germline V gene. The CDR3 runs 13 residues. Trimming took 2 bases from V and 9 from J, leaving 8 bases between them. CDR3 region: CAISEGGLSPLHF. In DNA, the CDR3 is TGTGCCATCAGTGAGGGGGGACTTTCACCCCTCCACTTT.

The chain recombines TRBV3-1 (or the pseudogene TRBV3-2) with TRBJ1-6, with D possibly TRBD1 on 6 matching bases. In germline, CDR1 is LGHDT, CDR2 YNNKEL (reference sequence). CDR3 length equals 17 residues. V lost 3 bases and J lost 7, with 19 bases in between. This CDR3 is CASSQNRAGGVNSPLHF. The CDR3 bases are TGTGCCAGCAGCCAGAATCGAGCGGGGGGCGTAAATTCACCCCTCCACTTT.

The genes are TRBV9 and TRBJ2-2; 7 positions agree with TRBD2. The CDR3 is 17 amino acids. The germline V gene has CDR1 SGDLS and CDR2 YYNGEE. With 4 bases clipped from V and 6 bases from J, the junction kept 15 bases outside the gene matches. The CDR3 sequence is CASSPRGGGSSPGELFF. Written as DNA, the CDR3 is TGTGCCAGCAGCCCCCGGGGTGGCGGGAGTAGCCCCGGGGAGCTGTTTTTT.

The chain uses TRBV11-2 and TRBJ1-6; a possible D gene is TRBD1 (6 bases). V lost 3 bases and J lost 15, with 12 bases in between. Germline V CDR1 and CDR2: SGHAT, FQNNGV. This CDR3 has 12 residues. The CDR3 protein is CASSFDRILLHF. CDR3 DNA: TGTGCCAGCAGCTTTGACAGGATCCTCCTCCACTTT.

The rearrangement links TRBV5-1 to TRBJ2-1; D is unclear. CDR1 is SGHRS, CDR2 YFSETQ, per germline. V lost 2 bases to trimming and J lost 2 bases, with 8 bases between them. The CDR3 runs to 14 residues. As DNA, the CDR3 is TGCGCCAGCAGCTTAGACATGGCCTACAATGAGCAGTTCTTC. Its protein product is CASSLDMAYNEQFF.

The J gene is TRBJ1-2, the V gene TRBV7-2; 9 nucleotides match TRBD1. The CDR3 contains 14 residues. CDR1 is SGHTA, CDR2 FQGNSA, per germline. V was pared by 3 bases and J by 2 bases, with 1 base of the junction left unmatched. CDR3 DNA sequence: TGTGCCAGCAGCTTCGGACAGGGGAACTATGGCTACACCTTC. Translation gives CASSFGQGNYGYTF.

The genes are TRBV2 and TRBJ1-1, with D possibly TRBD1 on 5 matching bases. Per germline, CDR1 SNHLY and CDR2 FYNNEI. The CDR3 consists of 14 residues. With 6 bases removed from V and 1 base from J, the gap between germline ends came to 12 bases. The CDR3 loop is CASRVIGGNTEAFF. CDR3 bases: TGTGCCAGCAGAGTGATCGGGGGGAACACTGAAGCTTTCTTT.

The CDR3 sequence is CASSRQSLTPYEQYF. CDR3 sequence (DNA): TGTGCCAGCAGTAGACAGTCCCTTACCCCTTACGAGCAGTACTTC. The rearrangement links TRBV2 to TRBJ2-7; a weak D match, TRBD1 (5 bases). The germline CDR1 and CDR2 sequences are SNHLY and FYNNEI. The CDR3 runs 15 residues. V lost 5 bases and J 4 bases, leaving 18 bases between the germline ends.

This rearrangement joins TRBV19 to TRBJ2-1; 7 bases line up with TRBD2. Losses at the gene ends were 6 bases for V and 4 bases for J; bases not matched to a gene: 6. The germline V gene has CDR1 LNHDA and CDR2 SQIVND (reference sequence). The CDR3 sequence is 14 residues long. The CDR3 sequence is CASRESGTYNEQFF. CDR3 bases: TGTGCCAGTAGGGAAAGCGGGACGTACAATGAGCAGTTCTTC.

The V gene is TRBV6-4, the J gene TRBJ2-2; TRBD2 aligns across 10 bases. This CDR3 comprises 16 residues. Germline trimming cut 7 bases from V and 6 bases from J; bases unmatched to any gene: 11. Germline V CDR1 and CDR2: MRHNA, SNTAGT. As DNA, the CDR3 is TGTGCCAGCACCCCTAATGCGGGACTAGCGTCCGGGGAGCTGTTTTTT. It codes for CASTPNAGLASGELFF.

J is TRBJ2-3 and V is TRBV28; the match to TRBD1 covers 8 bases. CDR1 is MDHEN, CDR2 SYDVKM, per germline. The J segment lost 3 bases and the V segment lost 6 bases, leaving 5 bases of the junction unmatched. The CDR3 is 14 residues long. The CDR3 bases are TGTGCCAGCAGCGGAACAGGGGGAACAGATACGCAGTATTTT. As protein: CASSGTGGTDTQYF.